These 4 T cell receptor beta chains share one sample of origin, sequenced in a study of Graves' ophthalmopathy and Graves' hyperthyroidism. RNA transcripts served as template for amplifying TCR beta CDR3 sequences. HTBI-primed RT-PCR formed the first round, and a multiplex PCR formed the second. TCRdb itself ran the multiplex PCR reads through MiXCR, one entry per CDR3 protein. The sample has 500,000 to 700,000 distinct CDR3 sequences; about 20% are singletons. The sequencing input was peripheral blood. These receptors were taken from a woman under 30 with stable Graves' hyperthyroidism. Some clones in this sample may be carry-over from other donors' samples.

To note about this clonotype: A much bigger clone sits one base away, suggesting this may be a read error. The chain recombines TRBV5-1 with TRBJ2-2; D might be TRBD2 (5 bases). The V gene's germline CDR1 is SGHRS and CDR2 YFSETQ. This CDR3 is built from 14 residues. The CDR3 DNA sequence: TGCGCCAGCAGCTTTCGACCGAGCACCGGGGAGCTGTTGTTT. Translating it yields CASSFRPSTGELLF.

There are a few counts of this clonotype. A junction boundary mismatches the germline segment, possibly from a read error. The rearrangement links TRBV4-2 to TRBJ1-5; D remains ambiguous. The CDR3 has 15 residues. Germline lookup yields CDR1 LGHNA and CDR2 YNFKEQ. The CDR3 nucleotides are TGTGCCGGCAGCCAAGATCGAGGGCATTATCAGCCCCAGCATTTT. Its protein is CAGSQDRGHYQPQHF.

The sample holds many counts of this clonotype. The rearrangement uses TRBV5-1 and TRBJ2-5; D perhaps matches TRBD1 (6 bases). Germline loops: CDR1 SGHRS, CDR2 YFSETQ. Trimming removed 1 base at V and 0 bases at J, with 16 bases between. The CDR3 is made up of 17 amino acids. CDR3 sequence (DNA): TGCGCCAGCAGCTTGAAAGTTCTTCGGACAGACCAAGAGACCCAGTACTTC. This sequence encodes CASSLKVLRTDQETQYF.

This clonotype occurred many times. The rearrangement links TRBV15 to TRBJ1-1, with no clear D. The V gene's germline CDR1 is LNHNV and CDR2 YYDKDF (reference sequence). The germline V and J ends were trimmed by 9 bases and 4 bases, with 12 bases remaining between them. The CDR3 runs to 12 residues. CDR3 in amino acids: CATGVGGTEAFF. The CDR3 nucleotides read TGTGCCACTGGGGTCGGAGGCACTGAAGCTTTCTTT.